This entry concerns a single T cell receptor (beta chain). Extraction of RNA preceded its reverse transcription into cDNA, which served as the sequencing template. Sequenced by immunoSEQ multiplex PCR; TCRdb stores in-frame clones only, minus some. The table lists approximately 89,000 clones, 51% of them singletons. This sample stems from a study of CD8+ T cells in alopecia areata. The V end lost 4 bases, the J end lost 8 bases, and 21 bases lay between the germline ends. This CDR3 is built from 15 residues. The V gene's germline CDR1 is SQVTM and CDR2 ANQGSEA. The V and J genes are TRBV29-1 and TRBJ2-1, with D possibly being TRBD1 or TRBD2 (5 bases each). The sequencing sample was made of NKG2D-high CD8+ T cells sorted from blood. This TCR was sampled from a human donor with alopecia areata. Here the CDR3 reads CSVVRWDPGQDEQFF. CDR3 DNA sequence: TGCAGCGTTGTTAGATGGGACCCCGGGCAGGATGAGCAGTTCTTC.